This entry lists 28 T cell receptor beta chains sequenced from one sample in a study of early T cells in non-severe SARS-CoV-2 infection. TCRdb fed the 5' RACE reads into MiXCR, producing one record per CDR3 protein. The table shows fewer than 120,000 distinct CDR3 sequences, with 10% to 15% occurring only once. The sample here was whole blood, taken at baseline. The receptor set was obtained from an adult who was a healthcare worker with PCR-confirmed SARS-CoV-2 infection or an uninfected control (not recorded which).

The chain is built from TRBV6-6 and TRBJ1-3, with a weak D call TRBD1 (5 bases). In germline, CDR1 is MNHNY, CDR2 SVGAGI (reference sequence). CDR3 size: 15 residues. Trimming removed 6 bases at V and 3 bases at J, with 15 bases between. DNA for the CDR3: TGTGCCAGCAGACAGCCAGGGTTTAGTGGAAACACCATATATTTT. This gives the protein CASRQPGFSGNTIYF.

V is TRBV9 and J is TRBJ2-1, with 9 bases that match TRBD2. Trimming removed 0 bases from V and 0 bases from J; junction bases left unmatched: 4. Per the germline V gene, CDR1 is SGDLS and CDR2 is YYNGEE. CDR3 length: 17 residues. CDR3 in DNA: TGTGCCAGCAGCGTAGGAGGCGGGAGGGCCTCCTACAATGAGCAGTTCTTC. Its protein product is CASSVGGGRASYNEQFF.

This clonotype appeared a few times. V is TRBV12-3 or TRBV12-4 and J is TRBJ2-7; 8 bases fit TRBD1. The CDR3 is made up of 13 amino acids. After removal of 8 bases from V and 4 bases from J, the junction contained 7 bases not matched to a gene. The DNA for the CDR3 is TGTGCCAGCTGTTCCGGGACAGGATACGAGCAGTACTTC. The encoded protein is CASCSGTGYEQYF.

The chain links TRBV6-1 to TRBJ1-4; possible D gene TRBD1, 5 bases. This CDR3 spans 11 amino acids. Deletions cut 5 bases from V and 12 bases from J, with 10 bases between. CDR1 is MNHNS and CDR2 is SASEGT in the germline V gene. CDR3 in amino acids: CASSPGRELFF. CDR3 bases: TGTGCCAGCAGTCCGGGACGGGAACTGTTTTTT.

This sequence joins TRBV6-1 and TRBJ2-1; D unresolved. The CDR3 totals 12 residues. V dropped 2 bases and J dropped 8 bases, with 7 bases sitting between them. The germline CDR1 and CDR2 sequences are MNHNS and SASEGT. CDR3 coding DNA: TGTGCCAGCAGTGAATCTTTCGATGAGCAGTTCTTC. Amino acid sequence: CASSESFDEQFF.

This rearrangement joins TRBV5-1 to TRBJ2-1; TRBD2 aligns across 8 bases. The junction had 7 bases not matched to a gene; V was cut back by 0 bases and J by 8 bases. The CDR3 length is 15 residues. Germline lookup yields CDR1 SGHRS and CDR2 YFSETQ. The CDR3 DNA is TGCGCCAGCAGCTTGGGTGTGAGCGGGGGCGATGAGCAGTTCTTC. It is translated as CASSLGVSGGDEQFF. Drawing the rest from reference TRBV5-1 and TRBJ2-1, the complete variable domain is KAGVTQTPRYLIKTRGQQVTLSCSPISGHRSVSWYQQTPGQGLQFLFEYFSETQRNKGNFPGRFSGRQFSNSRSEMNVSTLELGDSALYLCASSLGVSGGDEQFFGPGTRLTVL.

Notes on this clonotype: This could be a read error, since a much larger clone is one nucleotide away. The chain joins TRBV6-4 to TRBJ2-3, with D perhaps assigned TRBD1 or TRBD2 (5 bases each). V was cut by 6 bases and J by 0 bases, with 7 bases left in between. The CDR3 length is 13 residues. Germline V gene sequence: CDR1 MRHNA, CDR2 SNTAGT. Here the CDR3 DNA reads TGTGCCAGCAGCCGGGACAGCACAGATACGCAGTATTTT. Translating gives CASSRDSTDTQYF.

This clonotype has ten or more counts. The chain combines TRBV30 with TRBJ2-7; TRBD2 might be the D (6 bases). The length of the CDR3 is 14 residues. V lost 0 bases and J lost 0, with 9 bases in between. Germline loops: CDR1 GTSNPN, CDR2 SVGIG (reference sequence). This chain's CDR3 is CAWSVEGPSYEQYF. In DNA form, the CDR3 reads TGTGCCTGGAGTGTGGAGGGTCCCTCCTACGAGCAGTACTTC.

The table lists this clonotype with many counts. This rearrangement joins TRBV7-2 to TRBJ1-6; D call uncertain. This CDR3 is 16 amino acids long. Deletions cut 5 bases from V and 5 bases from J, with 16 bases between. Per the germline V gene, CDR1 is SGHTA and CDR2 is FQGNSA. CDR3 residues: CASSRFAGSDNSPLHF. The CDR3 nucleotides are TGTGCCAGCAGCCGCTTCGCAGGATCGGATAATTCACCCCTCCACTTT. The full variable domain, in which reference TRBV7-2 and TRBJ1-6 provide the parts outside the CDR3, is GAGVSQSPSNKVTEKGKDVELRCDPISGHTALYWYRQSLGQGLEFLIYFQGNSAPDKSGLPSDRFSAERTGGSVSTLTIQRTQQEDSAVYLCASSRFAGSDNSPLHFGNGTRLTVT.

This clonotype came up a few times. The J gene is TRBJ2-7, the V gene TRBV10-2, with D uncertain. This CDR3 has 12 residues. The V end was cut by 6 bases, the J end by 1 base, with 7 bases between. Germline values: CDR1 WSHSY, CDR2 SAAADI. The CDR3 bases are TGCGCCAGCAGAGCGCCGTCCTACGAGCAGTACTTC. It translates to CASRAPSYEQYF.

The chain is built from TRBV2 and TRBJ1-4, with D perhaps TRBD1 (6 bases). Trimming pared 6 bases from V and 4 bases from J, leaving 15 bases between. There are 15 residues in the CDR3. The germline CDR1 and CDR2 sequences are SNHLY and FYNNEI. DNA of the CDR3: TGTGCCAGCAGCCGAAGACAGGAGTTTAATGAAAAACTGTTTTTT. It translates to CASSRRQEFNEKLFF.

V is TRBV20-1 and J is TRBJ1-1; possibly TRBD1 for D (5 bases). CDR3 length: 16 amino acids. The germline V gene has CDR1 DFQATT and CDR2 SNEGSKA (reference sequence). The V and J ends lost 0 bases and 0 bases respectively, with 14 bases between them. CDR3 sequence: CSAREFGGGVNTEAFF. CDR3 nucleotide sequence: TGCAGTGCTAGAGAGTTTGGGGGTGGAGTGAACACTGAAGCTTTCTTT.

This clonotype showed up just a few times. The gene calls are TRBV5-4 and TRBJ1-2, with TRBD1 matching 7 bases. Trimming took 5 bases from V and 4 from J; bases not matched to a gene: 11. The CDR3 consists of 15 residues. Per the germline V gene, CDR1 is SGHNT and CDR2 is YYREEE (reference sequence). CDR3 residues: CASRTDQGVGYGYTF. In nucleotides, the CDR3 is TGTGCCAGCAGGACAGATCAGGGGGTAGGCTATGGCTACACCTTC.

This clonotype has just a few counts. The chain links TRBV6-5 to TRBJ1-1, with TRBD1 identical over 8 bases. Looked up from germline, CDR1 is MNHEY and CDR2 is SVGAGI. The trim removed 4 bases at V and 5 bases at J, leaving 9 bases unmatched. The CDR3 has 15 amino acids. The CDR3 bases are TGTGCCAGCAGTTGGACAGGGTATGCGAGAACTGAAGCTTTCTTT. Translated: CASSWTGYARTEAFF.

The chain is built from TRBV29-1 and TRBJ1-1; weak D call: TRBD1 (5 bases). With 3 bases removed from V and 4 bases from J, the gap between germline ends came to 12 bases. Germline assignment: CDR1 SQVTM and CDR2 ANQGSEA. This CDR3 has 13 residues. The CDR3 DNA reads as TGCAGCGTTGATACGGGGGAAGGCACTGAAGCTTTCTTT. This sequence encodes CSVDTGEGTEAFF.

The CDR3 spells CASSVAPTRGITDTQYF. The CDR3 DNA reads as TGTGCCAGCAGCGTAGCTCCGACAAGGGGTATCACAGATACGCAGTATTTT. This chain connects TRBV9 to TRBJ2-3; D might be TRBD1 (5 bases). The V end lost 0 bases, the J end lost 2 bases, and 16 bases lay between the germline ends. CDR3 length: 17 residues. The germline CDR1 and CDR2 sequences are SGDLS and YYNGEE.

This clonotype was counted between two and nine times. The chain combines TRBV5-4 with TRBJ2-3; D perhaps matches TRBD2 (7 bases). The CDR3 runs 15 residues. The germline CDR1 and CDR2 sequences are SGHNT and YYREEE (reference sequence). Trimming removed 4 bases at V and 1 base at J, with 13 bases between. In nucleotides, the CDR3 is TGTGCCAGCAGCAGGACCGGGGGGCGCACAGATACGCAGTATTTT. It encodes CASSRTGGRTDTQYF.

This clonotype turned up a few times. The CDR3 loop is CASSLSQSTGELFF. The CDR3 DNA reads as TGTGCCAGCAGCTTAAGCCAAAGCACCGGGGAGCTGTTTTTT. The chain combines TRBV7-9 with TRBJ2-2; D gene ambiguous. The CDR3 extends over 14 amino acids. CDR1 SEHNR and CDR2 FQNEAQ come from the germline V gene (reference sequence). The V and J ends lost 2 bases and 4 bases respectively, with 8 bases between them.

This clonotype came up a few times. The chain joins TRBV2 to TRBJ2-3, with D hard to call. The V end was cut by 8 bases, the J end by 10 bases, with 25 bases between. This CDR3 region has 15 residues. The germline V gene encodes CDR1 SNHLY and CDR2 FYNNEI. DNA for the CDR3: TGTGCCAGCGACGTTACAGAAGGACGGATTGATCCGCAGTATTTT. Protein sequence: CASDVTEGRIDPQYF.

This clonotype turned up a few times. V gene TRBV29-1 combines with J gene TRBJ1-1; a possible D gene is TRBD1 (5 bases). The CDR3 has 15 residues. The germline gives CDR1 SQVTM, CDR2 ANQGSEA. Trimming left V 4 bases short and J 2 bases short, with 17 bases between. DNA for the CDR3: TGCAGCGTTGCCTATTTTGGGACGGGTAACACTGAAGCTTTCTTT. Protein sequence: CSVAYFGTGNTEAFF.

This clonotype was seen only a few times. The rearrangement joins TRBV11-2 to TRBJ2-3, with 8 bases lining up with TRBD2. Germline V gene data show CDR1 as SGHAT and CDR2 as FQNNGV. The CDR3 is made up of 16 amino acids. V trimming: 1 base; J trimming: 0 bases; junction bases outside the gene matches: 3. The CDR3 DNA follows: TGTGCCAGCAGCTTAGCGGGAGGGACTAGCACAGATACGCAGTATTTT. It codes for CASSLAGGTSTDTQYF.

This clonotype was detected ten times or more. It is unclear where the CDR3 begins or ends on the DNA, so no DNA is shown, and the CDR3 is as TCRdb lists it. This sequence joins TRBV7-5 and TRBJ1-1; the listed D gene, TRBD1, was not tested against the DNA. TRBV7-5 is recorded as a pseudogene. Inclusive of both ends, the CDR3 amounts to 18 amino acids. The chain's CDR3 is CISVPEALLEGANTEAFF.

This clonotype was detected once. In DNA, the CDR3 is TGTGCCAGCAGTTTTGTCAGACCGGTGAACGAGCAGTACTTC. Protein sequence: CASSFVRPVNEQYF. The rearrangement uses TRBV28 and TRBJ2-7, with D unclear. This CDR3 is 14 amino acids long. The V and J ends lost 3 bases and 5 bases respectively, with 14 bases between them. Germline CDR1 is MDHEN and CDR2 is SYDVKM.

This clonotype was seen more than once but under ten times. The J gene is TRBJ1-1, the V gene TRBV25-1, with a possible D match to TRBD1 (5 bases). Germline CDR1 and CDR2: MGHDK and SYGVNS. Trimming left V 6 bases short and J 0 bases short, with 14 bases between. The CDR3 totals 15 residues. The CDR3, as DNA: TGTGCCAGCAGGGCGGGGCCAGGACTGAACACTGAAGCTTTCTTT. Its translation: CASRAGPGLNTEAFF.

V usage is TRBV6-6 and J usage is TRBJ2-2; possible D gene TRBD2, 6 bases. Germline-derived CDR1 and CDR2 are MNHNY and SVGAGI (reference sequence). Trimming cost V 4 bases and J 4 bases, with 13 bases left between them. This CDR3 is 15 amino acids long. The CDR3 here is CASSLSGRGTGELFF. The CDR3 DNA sequence: TGTGCCAGCAGTTTAAGCGGGCGGGGCACCGGGGAGCTGTTTTTT.

This clonotype has ten or more counts. The rearrangement links TRBV5-4 to TRBJ2-3, with 8 bases fitting TRBD2. Unmatched junction bases numbered 3, after V lost 5 bases and J lost 1 base. CDR1 is SGHNT and CDR2 is YYREEE in the germline V gene (reference sequence). The CDR3 is 14 residues long. The CDR3 DNA follows: TGTGCCAGCAGGATTAGCGGGGGCACAGATACGCAGTATTTT. Amino acids: CASRISGGTDTQYF.

The chain recombines TRBV5-4 with TRBJ2-5; 8 nucleotides match TRBD2. Germline V gives CDR1 SGHNT, CDR2 YYREEE (reference sequence). CDR3 size: 16 residues. J was trimmed by 4 bases and V by 3 bases; bases with no gene match: 11. The CDR3 region is CASSSPGGGLPETQYF. The CDR3 coding sequence is TGTGCCAGCAGCTCACCTGGCGGGGGGCTGCCAGAGACCCAGTACTTC.

The chain links TRBV11-2 to TRBJ1-2; weak D call: TRBD1 (6 bases). Germline V gene lookup returns CDR1 SGHAT and CDR2 FQNNGV. The CDR3 spans 13 residues. V was cut by 3 bases and J by 6 bases, with 11 bases left in between. The CDR3 here is CASSFYRADGYTF. CDR3 nucleotides: TGTGCCAGCAGCTTTTACAGGGCTGATGGCTACACCTTC.